This T cell receptor (beta chain) was captured by sequencing in a study of T cells after posttransplantation cyclophosphamide listed by TCRdb under 2016. Describing the broader study: T cell repertoire reconstitution was tracked by TRB sequencing after myeloablative bone marrow transplantation in which posttransplantation cyclophosphamide was used as GVHD prophylaxis. Samples from around 40 PTCy-treated patients and 16 related bone marrow donors of those patients were subjected to antigen receptor sequencing. Blood from all 35 or so PTCy patients with 1-year posttransplant specimens was subjected to TRB sequencing. Up to roughly 3 additional blood samples from 2 to 5.2 years after transplant were also TRB-sequenced in 3 patients, as was pretransplant blood from 4 patients. Because TRA and TRB clonality correlated tightly in some ten samples, later TCR analyses were limited to TRB. Public TRB sequences were compared against a database of over 3,500 sequences linked to responses to pathogens, tumor antigens, self-antigens and alloantigens.

The research as a whole found: Across about 40 patients, TRB clonality was highly associated with recipient CMV seropositivity and CMV reactivation, and diversity in PTCy patients was similar to diversity in CNI/methotrexate controls. Donor-recipient similarity was low at 1-2 months but increased during the first year, and donor CD8+ memory clones often dominated later blood repertoires. The TRB repertoires of T cells infiltrating skin or the GI tract showed only limited overlap with the TRB repertoires found in blood.

The CDR3 sequence holds 14 residues, the cysteine and phenylalanine included. The read is trimmed to its CDR3 DNA, 42 bases read in frame from base 1. The germline V gene (reference sequence) gives CDR1 as SEHNR and CDR2 as FQNEAQ. Trimming removed 5 bases from V and 3 bases from J, leaving 10 bases between the germline ends. As regards this clone: Its antigen is unknown. Nothing much larger sits one base from this clone, and base qualities are not available.

Genomic DNA was used for TRB sequencing, which was performed with the immunoSEQ assay at survey resolution or with the hsTCRB kit. The paper's data handling went like this. The immunoSEQ software was used for initial read processing, and the LymphoSeq R package was used for repertoire analyses. For each TRB dataset, clonality was calculated as 1 minus normalized Shannon entropy, and the Gini coefficient was computed as well. Phenotypes of unsorted samples were inferred by mapping TRB sequences from sorted subsets of the recipient or donor onto unsorted samples of the same recipient. Not all clones reach the TCRdb copy of this immuneACCESS table, which keeps in-frame sequences only. Checked studies attribute under half of the gap to unresolved V genes and leave the rest unexplained. The DNA gave D and trimming, while V, J and clone size come from that table. The sample has approximately 35,000 clones on record, with no singletons. Approximately 1.2% of the sample is in the top ten clones.

Related bone marrow donors provided peripheral blood samples on the day of marrow donation. Peripheral blood and bone marrow mononuclear cells were isolated by Ficoll-Hypaque density centrifugation and were cryopreserved. The chain couples TRBV7-9 to TRBJ2-2; the D gene is possibly TRBD2, with 5 bases matching. The sequenced sample was PBMCs. This TCR came from a girl aged 5-17 years in good health, CMV-negative, and a related stem cell transplant donor. CDR3 reads: CASSNSADTGELFF. The bases read TGTGCCAGCAGCAATAGCGCAGACACCGGGGAGCTGTTTTTT.